The sequence of this T cell receptor (beta chain) was determined in a study of blood T cells in healthy people across ages. Study context: Template switching picked up about one barcoded beta molecule for each two T cells. Findings and caveats of the study: Because donor CMV status was unknown, expanded clonotype changes were possibly confounded.

Each donor supplied approximately 10 milliliters of peripheral blood. Only a few counts were recorded for this clonotype. Its antigen remains unidentified. Primed by a sample-barcoded 5' primer and a J-beta primer mix, a second PCR proceeded for about 7 to 11 cycles. TCRdb recomputed calls from the 5' RACE reads with MiXCR, one row per CDR3 protein. The data contain over a million distinct CDR3 sequences, approximately 42% of them singletons. The sequencing sample was made of blood. This TCR was sampled from a woman aged 18-29 years in good health.

Written as DNA, the CDR3 is TGTGCCAGCAGCTTCCCGGGAGAGGGAGAGACCCAGTACTTC. It specifies CASSFPGEGETQYF. The chain uses TRBV7-9 and TRBJ2-5; weak D call: TRBD2 (6 bases). CDR1 is SEHNR and CDR2 is FQNEAQ in the germline V gene (reference sequence). The CDR3 consists of 14 residues. The V gene lost 3 bases and the J gene lost 4 bases, with 12 bases spanning the gap.